Detailed here is one T cell receptor (beta chain). Its antigen is undetermined. This specimen belongs to a study of Ad26.COV2.S vaccination and SARS-CoV-2 variants. Study conclusions and caveats: Placebo recipients trailed vaccine recipients in spike-specific TCR breadth. Vaccine and placebo recipients had similar non-spike TCR breadth.

Produced via immunoSEQ multiplex PCR; TCRdb's table is partial and in-frame only. The sample consists of roughly 400,000 clones, about nine tenths of them appearing once. Germline loops: CDR1 ENHRY, CDR2 SYGVKD. CDR3 length: 14 amino acids. The V gene lost 4 bases and the J gene lost 0 bases, with 7 bases spanning the gap. Treatment reported: roughly 18 received Ad26.COV2.S at low or high dose, single or two shots; about 5 received placebo; per-sample allocation not given. Vaccine and placebo recipients were sampled on day 63 after the first injection. Within Boston, the person who donated was an adult of 18-55 years. The administered vaccine (an Ad26 vector) expressed Wuhan-strain SARS-CoV-2 spike.

The input for sequencing was peripheral blood, taken in a trial of Ad26.COV2.S vaccine versus placebo. This clonotype was sampled from a person between 18 and 65 years old who received the Ad26.COV2.S COVID-19 vaccine or a placebo. J is TRBJ1-5 and V is TRBV10-3, with D maybe TRBD1 (6 bases). The CDR3 nucleotides read TGTGCCATCAGTGCGGACAGTAGCAATCAGCCCCAGCATTTT. Translating gives CAISADSSNQPQHF.